The clone carrying this T cell receptor beta chain has a single count. This sample was included in a study of blood T cell repertoires in COVID-19. Study background: COVID-19 samples, acute and convalescent, were from the United States, Italy and Spain.

Assay: immunoSEQ multiplex PCR; the TCRdb copy retains only in-frame clones and omits some. The sample consists of about 120,000 clones, 75% to 90% of them appearing once. CDR1 LNHNV and CDR2 YYDKDF come from the germline V gene (reference sequence). The CDR3 runs to 15 residues. The V end was cut by 0 bases, the J end by 3 bases, with 10 bases between. The chain links TRBV15 to TRBJ2-3; no clear D. Sequences were obtained from peripheral blood. This sequence originates from a woman aged 70 to 79 with acute or convalescent COVID-19. The CDR3: CATSRDRLETDTQYF. The CDR3 DNA is TGTGCCACCAGCAGAGATCGGCTAGAGACAGATACGCAGTATTTT.